This TCR beta chain was documented in a study of cytomegalovirus exposure and HLA in healthy donors. The CDR3 sequence is 14 residues long. Trimming took 4 bases from V and 1 from J, leaving 7 bases between them. In germline, CDR1 is SNHLY, CDR2 FYNNEI. This clone is a singleton in its sample. Its specificity is not known. General study points: Relative to equally common others, HLA-associated TCR beta chains showed greater clonal expansion in a later analysis.

Amplification used 60 Vbeta primers and 13 Jbeta primers. The data were produced by immunoSEQ multiplex PCR, yet TCRdb's version contains in-frame clones alone and is incomplete. Of 150,000 to 180,000 clones in the sample, approximately 80% were seen once. The chain carries TRBV2 and TRBJ2-2; a weak D match, TRBD1 (6 bases). Sequenced: PBMCs. This TCR came from a woman aged 40 to 49 in good health and CMV-seropositive. CDR3 amino acids: CASSGTVNTGELFF. CDR3 nucleotides: TGTGCCAGCAGTGGGACAGTGAACACCGGGGAGCTGTTTTTT.